This TCR beta chain was sequenced for a study of blood T cell repertoires in COVID-19. The overall study: The United States, Italy and Spain supplied acute and convalescent COVID-19 samples.

The protocol was immunoSEQ multiplex PCR, while the TCRdb copy is restricted to in-frame clones and leaves out a portion. The sample shows over 150,000 clones, approximately 81% of them seen only once. Enrolment of Seattle patients took place during active infection, and they were followed longitudinally. With 3 bases clipped from V and 6 bases from J, the junction kept 2 bases outside the gene matches. This CDR3 contains 14 residues. From germline, CDR1 is SGDLS and CDR2 YYNGEE. Sequencing input: peripheral blood. This TCR came from a woman aged 55-70 years with COVID-19, enrolled during active disease. The chain carries TRBV9 and TRBJ1-5; TRBD1 matches 11 bases. The DNA of the CDR3 is TGTGCCAGCAGCGCCGGGACAGGGGGTCAGCCCCAGCATTTT. Its protein product is CASSAGTGGQPQHF.